Sequencing of this T cell receptor beta chain was carried out in a study of shared clonotypes between healthy human individuals. Using immunoSEQ multiplex PCR, the repertoire was profiled, and TCRdb retains in-frame clones only, with some absent. The sample lists millions of clones, around nine tenths occurring once. The V segment lost 5 bases and the J segment 4 bases; nucleotides outside the gene matches: 7. CDR1 is LNHDA and CDR2 is SQIVND in the germline V gene (reference sequence). The CDR3 is made up of 14 amino acids. A word on this clone: Its antigen is still unknown.

Overall study results and limits: Generation probabilities were higher for clonotypes shared across all four sorted-subset donors than for unshared ones.

The TCR sequence derives from a man younger than 35 in good health. The chain couples TRBV19 to TRBJ2-7; 8 bases line up with TRBD2. Sequencing input: naive CD4+ T cells sorted from blood. The sample's subset: CD45RA+ positively selected. CDR3 protein: CASSERGNHYEQYF. The CDR3 bases are TGTGCCAGTAGTGAGCGGGGGAACCATTACGAGCAGTACTTC.